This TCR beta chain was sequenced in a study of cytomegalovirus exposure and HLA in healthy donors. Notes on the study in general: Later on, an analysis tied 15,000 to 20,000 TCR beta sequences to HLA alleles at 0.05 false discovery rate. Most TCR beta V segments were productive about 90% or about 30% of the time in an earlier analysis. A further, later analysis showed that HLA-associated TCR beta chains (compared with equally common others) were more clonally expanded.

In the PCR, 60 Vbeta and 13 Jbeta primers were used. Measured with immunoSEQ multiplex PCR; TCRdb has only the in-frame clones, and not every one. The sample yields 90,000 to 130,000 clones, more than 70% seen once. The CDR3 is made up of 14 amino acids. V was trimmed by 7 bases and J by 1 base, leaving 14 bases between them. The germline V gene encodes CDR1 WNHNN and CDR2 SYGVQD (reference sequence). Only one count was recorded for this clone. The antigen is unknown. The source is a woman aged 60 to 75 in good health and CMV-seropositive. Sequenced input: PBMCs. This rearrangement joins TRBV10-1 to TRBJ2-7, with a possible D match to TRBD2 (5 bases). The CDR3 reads CASTELALSYEQYF. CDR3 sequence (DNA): TGCGCCAGCACGGAGCTAGCTTTGTCCTACGAGCAGTACTTC.